This passage covers 26 T cell receptor beta chains from one sample sequenced in a study of cytomegalovirus exposure and HLA in healthy donors. 13 Jbeta primers and 60 Vbeta primers were used for the PCR. The method was immunoSEQ multiplex PCR; TCRdb's version includes in-frame clones alone and lacks a portion of them. The sample's table shows roughly 90,000 clones. Sequencing input: PBMCs. These receptors all stem from a man in his fifties or sixties in good health and CMV-seropositive.

The V call is TRBV30, the J call TRBJ1-5; a possible D gene is TRBD1 (6 bases). The CDR3 has 12 amino acids. Trimming took 2 bases from V and 7 from J, leaving 9 bases between them. Per the germline V gene, CDR1 is GTSNPN and CDR2 is SVGIG (reference sequence). The CDR3 loop reads CAWSPTGQPQHF. CDR3 sequence (DNA): TGTGCCTGGAGTCCCACAGGGCAGCCCCAGCATTTT.

The V and J genes are TRBV6-6 and TRBJ1-3, with D possibly matching TRBD1 (5 bases). The CDR3 length is 14 residues. The germline V gene encodes CDR1 MNHNY and CDR2 SVGAGI (reference sequence). Trimming shortened V by 7 bases and J by 4 bases, and 14 bases separated the two germline ends. The CDR3 sequence: CASILGGAGNTIYF. DNA of the CDR3: TGTGCCAGCATCCTAGGAGGGGCCGGAAACACCATATATTTT.

The V call is TRBV19, the J call TRBJ1-5, with D maybe TRBD1 (6 bases). The germline CDR1 and CDR2 sequences are LNHDA and SQIVND (reference sequence). This CDR3 has 18 amino acids. V dropped 6 bases and J dropped 0 bases, with 21 bases sitting between them. The CDR3 DNA reads TGTGCCAGTAGCGTGCGACAGGCTGGATCTTATAGCAATCAGCCCCAGCATTTT. This translates into CASSVRQAGSYSNQPQHF.

The rearrangement joins TRBV11-2 to TRBJ1-1; D perhaps matches TRBD1 (6 bases). Germline V lookup: CDR1 SGHAT, CDR2 FQNNGV. The CDR3 is 13 residues long. The V end was cut by 3 bases, the J end by 4 bases, with 9 bases between. This CDR3 reads CASSFQQGTEAFF. For the CDR3, the DNA is TGTGCCAGCAGCTTCCAACAGGGCACTGAAGCTTTCTTT.

The V call is TRBV10-2, the J call TRBJ1-3; D gene unclear. Trimming removed 5 bases from V and 3 bases from J, with 20 bases in between. The CDR3 contains 17 residues. CDR1 and CDR2 (germline): WSHSY, SAAADI. CDR3: CASSRAKPSRDGNTIYF. CDR3 in DNA: TGCGCCAGCAGTAGGGCCAAGCCATCGAGGGATGGAAACACCATATATTTT.

The V and J genes are TRBV18 and TRBJ1-1; 7 bases line up with TRBD1. CDR1 and CDR2 from the germline V gene are KGHSH and LQKENI. With V trimmed by 3 bases and J by 2 bases, 6 bases remained unmatched. CDR3 size: 15 residues. As DNA, the CDR3 is TGTGCCAGCTCACCTCGGGACAGCGTAAACACTGAAGCTTTCTTT. Translation gives CASSPRDSVNTEAFF.

The chain carries TRBV28 and TRBJ1-2; maybe TRBD1 (6 bases). Germline lookup yields CDR1 MDHEN and CDR2 SYDVKM. The CDR3 length is 13 residues. The V end lost 6 bases, the J end lost 6 bases, and 14 bases lay between the germline ends. The CDR3 reads CASRAGAPDGYTF. CDR3 bases: TGTGCCAGCAGGGCGGGGGCCCCGGATGGCTACACCTTC.

The chain recombines TRBV9 with TRBJ2-1; 7 nucleotides align to TRBD2. J lost 0 bases, V lost 4 bases, and 7 bases had no gene match. This CDR3 has 16 amino acids. CDR1 and CDR2 from the germline V gene are SGDLS and YYNGEE. CDR3: CASSISGVYSYNEQFF. The CDR3 nucleotides read TGTGCCAGCAGCATAAGCGGGGTATACTCCTACAATGAGCAGTTCTTC.

CDR3 loop: CASSRTPSERVREQYF. The CDR3 region has the DNA TGTGCCAGCAGCCGTACCCCAAGCGAGAGGGTTCGGGAGCAGTACTTC. The chain uses TRBV7-2 and TRBJ2-5; possible D gene TRBD2, 6 bases. CDR1 and CDR2 (germline): SGHTA, FQGNSA. The V and J ends lost 5 bases and 11 bases respectively, with 27 bases between them. The CDR3 totals 16 residues.

The J gene is TRBJ1-4, the V gene TRBV9; no clear D. The germline V gene has CDR1 SGDLS and CDR2 YYNGEE. The CDR3 extends over 15 amino acids. V shed 2 bases and J shed 1 base, with 9 bases lying between them. This CDR3 is CASSVSVLTNEKLFF. The DNA of the CDR3 is TGTGCCAGCAGCGTTTCAGTGTTAACTAATGAAAAACTGTTTTTT.

The chain uses TRBV30 and TRBJ2-1, with D perhaps matching TRBD1 (6 bases). V was clipped by 8 bases and J by 7 bases, with 27 bases between them. CDR3 length equals 16 residues. Germline V gene sequence: CDR1 GTSNPN, CDR2 SVGIG (reference sequence). The CDR3 nucleotides read TGTGCCCAGAACCGGGACACAACGAACCCCACAAATGAGCAGTTCTTC. Amino acid sequence: CAQNRDTTNPTNEQFF.

The V gene is TRBV14, the J gene TRBJ2-2, with TRBD2 identical over 8 bases. J lost 1 base, V lost 4 bases, and 5 bases had no gene match. Germline values: CDR1 SGHDN, CDR2 FVKESK. CDR3 size: 16 residues. The CDR3 protein is CASSLLSGMNTGELFF. The DNA of the CDR3 is TGTGCCAGCAGCCTCCTTAGCGGGATGAACACCGGGGAGCTGTTTTTT.

The chain employs TRBV6-4 and TRBJ1-2; TRBD1 matches at 8 bases. This CDR3 has 13 amino acids. Germline-derived CDR1 and CDR2 are MRHNA and SNTAGT. With V trimmed by 0 bases and J by 8 bases, 2 bases remained unmatched. The CDR3 coding sequence is TGTGCCAGCAGTGACTCGGACAGGGCGGGCTACACCTTC. Amino acids: CASSDSDRAGYTF.

This chain connects TRBV28 to TRBJ2-2; 8 positions match TRBD2. Per germline, CDR1 MDHEN and CDR2 SYDVKM. This CDR3 contains 14 residues. V lost 2 bases, J lost 9 bases, and 5 bases stayed unmatched. The CDR3 nucleotides are TGTGCCAGCAGTTTAGCGGGAGGCCCCCGGGAGCTGTTTTTT. Residues: CASSLAGGPRELFF.

V is TRBV21-1 and J is TRBJ2-3; TRBD2 was called by the table and not checked on the DNA. TRBV21-1 is a listed pseudogene. This CDR3 has 17 amino acids. The CDR3 DNA follows: TGTGCCAGCAGCAAGGGGAAGAGGACTAGCGGGAGCAAGACGCAGTATTTT. Translated: CASSKGKRTSGSKTQYF.

In DNA form, the CDR3 reads TGCGCCAGCACCCCGGGGGGGGAGACCCAGTACTTC. Translating gives CASTPGGETQYF. The chain employs TRBV5-1 and TRBJ2-5; 8 nucleotides agree with TRBD2. CDR1 is SGHRS and CDR2 is YFSETQ in the germline V gene. CDR3 size: 12 residues. V lost 6 bases to trimming and J lost 5 bases; unmatched junction nucleotides: 3.

The chain uses TRBV6-5 and TRBJ2-1; tentatively, D is TRBD2 (6 bases). The length of the CDR3 is 16 residues. V was trimmed by 4 bases and J by 4 bases, leaving 17 bases between them. Germline-derived CDR1 and CDR2 are MNHEY and SVGAGI. CDR3 in amino acids: CASSSWGDGVYNEQFF. In DNA, the CDR3 is TGTGCCAGCAGTTCTTGGGGGGATGGGGTTTACAATGAGCAGTTCTTC.

DNA for the CDR3: TGTGCCAGCAGCTCCTTAGGGGGGGCGAGGGGCGAGCAGTACTTC. Amino acids: CASSSLGGARGEQYF. The chain is built from TRBV11-2 and TRBJ2-7; tentatively, D is TRBD2 (7 bases). Looked up from germline, CDR1 is SGHAT and CDR2 is FQNNGV. The CDR3 is 15 amino acids. Trimming removed 4 bases from V and 6 bases from J, with 19 bases in between.

This chain uses TRBV5-4 with TRBJ2-7; no firm D call. Germline CDR1 is SGHNT and CDR2 is YYREEE (reference sequence). This CDR3 region has 13 residues. Trimming removed 0 bases at V and 1 base at J, with 5 bases between. CDR3 amino acids: CASSLDYSYEQYF. CDR3 bases: TGTGCCAGCAGCTTGGACTATTCCTACGAGCAGTACTTC.

This chain links TRBV30 with TRBJ1-5; D is ambiguous. The CDR3 loop spans 13 amino acids. Germline CDR1 reads GTSNPN; CDR2 reads SVGIG (reference sequence). V gave up 3 bases and J gave up 5 bases, with 11 bases separating them. CDR3 residues: CAWSAGLDQPQHF. CDR3 sequence (DNA): TGTGCCTGGAGCGCCGGACTGGATCAGCCCCAGCATTTT.

The CDR3 DNA follows: TGTGCCAGCAGCTTACTAGCGGGAGTCGGCACAGATACGCAGTATTTT. Its protein product is CASSLLAGVGTDTQYF. This chain connects TRBV11-3 to TRBJ2-3, with TRBD2 identical over 10 bases. Germline trimming cut 2 bases from V and 1 base from J; bases unmatched to any gene: 3. Germline CDR1 SGHNT, CDR2 YENEEA. CDR3 size: 16 residues. The full variable domain, its missing parts supplied by reference TRBV11-3 and TRBJ2-3, is EAGVVQSPRYKIIEKKQPVAFWCNPISGHNTLYWYLQNLGQGPELLIRYENEEAVDDSQLPKDRFSAERLKGVDSTLKIQPAELGDSAVYLCASSLLAGVGTDTQYFGPGTRLTVL.

The chain carries TRBV4-2 and TRBJ2-3; D gene ambiguous. Germline CDR1 is LGHNA and CDR2 is YNFKEQ. There are 17 residues in the CDR3. The ends were cut back, 3 bases at V and 1 base at J, with 17 bases in the middle. The CDR3 region has the DNA TGTGCCAGCAGCCAGTCCCTCCTAGAGCCTGGCACAGATACGCAGTATTTT. Its protein is CASSQSLLEPGTDTQYF.

This rearrangement joins TRBV5-4 to TRBJ1-2, with D possibly TRBD1 on 5 matching bases. With 3 bases removed from V and 7 bases from J, the gap between germline ends came to 13 bases. CDR1 is SGHNT and CDR2 is YYREEE in the germline V gene (reference sequence). The CDR3 is 13 residues long. In DNA form, the CDR3 reads TGTGCCAGCAGCTCCGGGTCCAGGGTTGGCTACACCTTC. This gives the protein CASSSGSRVGYTF.

The chain carries TRBV30 and TRBJ2-1; 10 nucleotides line up with TRBD2. CDR3 length equals 13 residues. Germline lookup yields CDR1 GTSNPN and CDR2 SVGIG (reference sequence). V dropped 3 bases and J dropped 11; count of bases not matched to a gene: 7. The CDR3 sequence: CAWRPRAGGKQFF. The CDR3 bases are TGTGCCTGGAGACCTCGAGCGGGAGGGAAGCAGTTCTTC.

The chain combines TRBV29-1 with TRBJ1-2, with D possibly TRBD1 on 6 matching bases. The CDR3 has 12 residues. V was trimmed by 3 bases and J by 6 bases, leaving 11 bases between them. Germline lookup yields CDR1 SQVTM and CDR2 ANQGSEA. Here the CDR3 DNA reads TGCAGCGTTGATGGGGGGGCCCATGGCTACACCTTC. It translates to CSVDGGAHGYTF.

This chain links TRBV21-1 with TRBJ2-7; no check of the table's D call, TRBD1, against the DNA was made. TRBV21-1 is a listed pseudogene. The CDR3 length is 14 residues. The CDR3 sequence: CASSGITGVYEQYV. CDR3 nucleotide sequence: TGTGCCAGCAGCGGCATCACAGGGGTCTACGAGCAGTACGTC.